This TCR beta chain was captured in a study of CD8+ T cells in alopecia areata. V gave up 1 base and J gave up 7 bases, with 13 bases separating them. This CDR3 has 15 residues. Per germline, CDR1 MGHRA and CDR2 YSYEKL. RNA was extracted and reverse transcribed into cDNA as the sequencing template. The method was immunoSEQ multiplex PCR; TCRdb's version includes in-frame clones alone and lacks a portion of them. The table records under 200,000 clones, around three fifths of them present only once. Stated treatment: oral pan-JAK inhibitor, 5-10 mg twice daily. V is TRBV4-1 and J is TRBJ1-4; the D is unclear. This TCR came from a human donor with alopecia areata. Sequencing was performed on CD4+ T cells sorted from blood, taken at week 24, from a patient treated with tofacitinib. CDR3: CASSQVVGDGEKLFF. CDR3 in DNA: TGCGCCAGCAGCCAAGTGGTCGGGGATGGTGAAAAACTGTTTTTT.